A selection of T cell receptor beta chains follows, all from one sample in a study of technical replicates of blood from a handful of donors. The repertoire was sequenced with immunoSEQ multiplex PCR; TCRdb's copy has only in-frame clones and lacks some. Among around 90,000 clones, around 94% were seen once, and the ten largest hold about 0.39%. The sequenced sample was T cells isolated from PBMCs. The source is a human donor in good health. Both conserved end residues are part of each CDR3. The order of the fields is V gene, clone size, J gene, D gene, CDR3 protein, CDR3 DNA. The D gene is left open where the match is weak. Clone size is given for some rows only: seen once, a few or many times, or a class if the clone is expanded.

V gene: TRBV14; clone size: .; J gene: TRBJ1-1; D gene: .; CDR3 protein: CASSLAGTEAFF; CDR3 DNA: TGTGCCAGCAGCCTTGCCGGGACAGAAGCTTTCTTT
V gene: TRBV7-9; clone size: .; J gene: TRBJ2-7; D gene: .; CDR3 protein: CASSSHTGEQYF; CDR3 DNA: TGTGCCAGCAGCTCCCATACAGGCGAGCAGTACTTC
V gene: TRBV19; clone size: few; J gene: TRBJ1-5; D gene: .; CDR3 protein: CASSIGQGVSGPQHF; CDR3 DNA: TGTGCCAGTAGTATAGGGCAGGGCGTCTCTGGGCCCCAGCATTTT
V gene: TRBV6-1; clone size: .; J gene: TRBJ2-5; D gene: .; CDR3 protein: CASREAGRETQYF; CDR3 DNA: TGTGCCAGCAGGGAAGCCGGGAGAGAGACCCAGTACTTC
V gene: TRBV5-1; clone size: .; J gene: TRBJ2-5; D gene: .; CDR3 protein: CASVPQGNQETQYF; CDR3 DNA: TGCGCCAGCGTACCACAGGGCAACCAAGAGACCCAGTACTTC
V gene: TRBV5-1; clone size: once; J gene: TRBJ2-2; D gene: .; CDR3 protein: CASSLGASPTGELFF; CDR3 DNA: TGCGCCAGCAGCTTGGGGGCTAGCCCGACCGGGGAGCTGTTTTTT
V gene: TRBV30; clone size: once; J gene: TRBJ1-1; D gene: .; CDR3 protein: CAWSADSGSEAFF; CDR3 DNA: TGTGCCTGGAGTGCGGACAGCGGAAGTGAAGCTTTCTTT
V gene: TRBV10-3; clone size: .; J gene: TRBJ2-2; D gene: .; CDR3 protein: CAISLYTGELFF; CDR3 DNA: TGTGCCATCAGTCTATACACCGGGGAGCTGTTTTTT
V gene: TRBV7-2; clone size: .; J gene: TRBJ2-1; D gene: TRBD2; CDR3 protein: CASSWGGLAGGPPEFF; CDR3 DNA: TGTGCCAGCAGCTGGGGAGGACTAGCGGGAGGGCCCCCGGAGTTCTTC
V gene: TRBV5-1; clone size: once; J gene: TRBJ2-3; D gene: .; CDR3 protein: CASSYRESGDTQYF; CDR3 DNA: TGCGCCAGCAGCTACAGGGAGAGCGGAGATACGCAGTATTTT